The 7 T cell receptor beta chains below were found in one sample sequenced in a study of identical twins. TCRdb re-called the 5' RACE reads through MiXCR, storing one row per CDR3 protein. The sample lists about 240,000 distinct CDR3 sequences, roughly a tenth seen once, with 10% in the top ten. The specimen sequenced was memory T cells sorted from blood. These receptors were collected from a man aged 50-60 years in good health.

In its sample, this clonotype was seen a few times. The CDR3 loop is CASSPPHGGYTF. DNA for the CDR3: TGTGCCAGCAGTCCACCTCACGGGGGCTACACCTTC. This chain joins TRBV12-3 or TRBV12-4 and TRBJ1-2; D remains ambiguous. V lost 5 bases and J lost 8, with 12 bases in between. The CDR3 covers 12 residues.

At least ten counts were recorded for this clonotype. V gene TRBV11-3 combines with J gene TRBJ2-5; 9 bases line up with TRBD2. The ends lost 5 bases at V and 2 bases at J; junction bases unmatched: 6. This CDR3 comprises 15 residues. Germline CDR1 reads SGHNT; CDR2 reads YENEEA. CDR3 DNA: TGTGCCAGCAGCCCCGGCGGGGGGGATCAAGAGACCCAGTACTTC. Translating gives CASSPGGGDQETQYF.

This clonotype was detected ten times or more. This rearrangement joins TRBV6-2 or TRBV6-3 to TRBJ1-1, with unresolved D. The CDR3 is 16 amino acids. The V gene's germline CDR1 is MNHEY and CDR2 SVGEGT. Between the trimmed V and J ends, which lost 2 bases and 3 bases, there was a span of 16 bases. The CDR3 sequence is CASSYRLTVRDTEAFF. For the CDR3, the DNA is TGTGCCAGCAGTTACCGCCTGACTGTCCGTGACACTGAAGCTTTCTTT.

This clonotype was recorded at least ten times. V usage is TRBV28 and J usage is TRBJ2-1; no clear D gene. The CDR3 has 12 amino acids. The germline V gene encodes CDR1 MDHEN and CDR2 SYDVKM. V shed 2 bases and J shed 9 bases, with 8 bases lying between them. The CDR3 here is CASSLKVAEQFF. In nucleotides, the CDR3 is TGTGCCAGCAGTTTAAAGGTTGCTGAGCAGTTCTTC.

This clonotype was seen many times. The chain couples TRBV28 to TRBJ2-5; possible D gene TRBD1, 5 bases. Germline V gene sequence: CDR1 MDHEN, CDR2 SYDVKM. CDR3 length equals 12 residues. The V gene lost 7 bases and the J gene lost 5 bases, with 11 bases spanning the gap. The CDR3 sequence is CASNGAGETQYF. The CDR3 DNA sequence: TGTGCCAGCAATGGGGCCGGGGAGACCCAGTACTTC.

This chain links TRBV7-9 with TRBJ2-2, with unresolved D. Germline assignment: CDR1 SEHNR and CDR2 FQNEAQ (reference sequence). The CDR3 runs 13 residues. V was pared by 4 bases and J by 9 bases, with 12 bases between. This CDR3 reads CASSSIRTRELFF. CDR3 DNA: TGTGCCAGCAGCTCAATCAGGACCAGGGAGCTGTTTTTT.

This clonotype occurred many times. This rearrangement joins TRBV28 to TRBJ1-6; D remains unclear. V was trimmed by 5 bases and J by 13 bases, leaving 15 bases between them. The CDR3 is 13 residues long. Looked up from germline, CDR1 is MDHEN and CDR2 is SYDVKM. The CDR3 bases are TGTGCCAGCAGTCCCCTGGTAGTGAGTCCCCTCCACTTT. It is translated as CASSPLVVSPLHF.